The 17 T cell receptor beta chains presented below share a single source sample, sequenced in a study of early T cells in non-severe SARS-CoV-2 infection. A single record per CDR3 protein comes from TCRdb applying MiXCR to the 5' RACE reads. The data show about 33,000 distinct CDR3 sequences, with around 4.6% seen just once and roughly 7.7% held by the top ten. The specimen sequenced was whole blood. The receptors derive from an adult who was a healthcare worker with PCR-confirmed SARS-CoV-2 infection or an uninfected control (not recorded which).

At least ten counts were recorded for this clonotype. The V call is TRBV11-2, the J call TRBJ2-1; D perhaps matches TRBD1 (5 bases). This CDR3 region has 16 residues. The V gene lost 5 bases and the J gene lost 3 bases, with 17 bases spanning the gap. Germline CDR1 is SGHAT and CDR2 is FQNNGV. CDR3 sequence reads: CASSPIGHYLYNEQFF. The CDR3 DNA reads TGTGCCAGCAGCCCGATCGGACATTATCTCTACAATGAGCAGTTCTTC.

This clonotype has ten or more counts. The chain is built from TRBV11-2 and TRBJ1-5; D remains ambiguous. The V end lost 3 bases, the J end lost 7 bases, and 10 bases lay between the germline ends. This CDR3 spans 13 amino acids. CDR1 is SGHAT and CDR2 is FQNNGV in the germline V gene. CDR3: CASSLSLDQPQHF. DNA of the CDR3: TGTGCCAGCAGCTTGAGCCTAGACCAGCCCCAGCATTTT.

This clonotype came up many times. This sequence joins TRBV6-2 or TRBV6-3 and TRBJ2-7; no definite D call. CDR1 MNHEY and CDR2 SVGEGT come from the germline V gene. V was shortened by 0 bases and J by 2 bases, with 2 bases between the two germline ends. The CDR3 is 12 amino acids. The CDR3 spells CASSYSAYEQYF. The CDR3 DNA sequence: TGTGCCAGCAGTTACTCCGCCTACGAGCAGTACTTC.

This clonotype was seen more than once but under ten times. This chain connects TRBV10-3 to TRBJ2-7, with 9 bases lining up with TRBD1. CDR1 is ENHRY and CDR2 is SYGVKD in the germline V gene. The V gene end was trimmed by 4 bases and the J gene end by 5 bases; junction bases not matched to a gene: 3. The CDR3 spans 13 residues. The CDR3 coding sequence is TGTGCCATCAGTGGGACAGGGGTGGACGAGCAGTACTTC. Translation gives CAISGTGVDEQYF.

In its sample, this clonotype was seen a few times. The V gene is TRBV6-2 or TRBV6-3, the J gene TRBJ2-2, with TRBD1 identical over 8 bases. V was clipped by 9 bases and J by 0 bases; unmatched bases: 3. The CDR3 is made up of 14 amino acids. Germline V gene lookup returns CDR1 MNHEY and CDR2 SVGEGT. The CDR3 nucleotides are TGTGCCAGTACGGGACAGGCGAACACCGGGGAGCTGTTTTTT. It translates to CASTGQANTGELFF.

CDR3 amino acids: CASSLVRPIANTGELFF. CDR3 in DNA: TGTGCCAGCAGCTTAGTCCGGCCGATAGCTAACACCGGGGAGCTGTTTTTT. This rearrangement joins TRBV7-9 to TRBJ2-2, with unresolved D. Germline values: CDR1 SEHNR, CDR2 FQNEAQ (reference sequence). The V gene lost 1 base and the J gene lost 2 bases, with 14 bases spanning the gap. The CDR3 runs 17 residues. Drawing the rest from reference TRBV7-9 and TRBJ2-2, the complete variable domain is DTGVSQNPRHKITKRGQNVTFRCDPISEHNRLYWYRQTLGQGPEFLTYFQNEAQLEKSRLLSDRFSAERPKGSFSTLEIQRTEQGDSAMYLCASSLVRPIANTGELFFGEGSRLTVL.

This clonotype was recorded many times. The chain is built from TRBV14 and TRBJ2-1, with TRBD1 matching 10 bases. The germline V gene encodes CDR1 SGHDN and CDR2 FVKESK. This CDR3 contains 17 residues. J lost 7 bases, V lost 2 bases, and 11 bases had no gene match. The CDR3 nucleotides are TGTGCCAGCAGCCAATTCGGACAGGGGGTACCCAGGAATGAGCAGTTCTTC. Amino acids: CASSQFGQGVPRNEQFF.

This clonotype was observed many times. The chain recombines TRBV7-9 with TRBJ1-2, with unresolved D. Germline V gene sequence: CDR1 SEHNR, CDR2 FQNEAQ (reference sequence). Trimming pared 0 bases from V and 7 bases from J, leaving 9 bases between. The CDR3 covers 13 residues. The CDR3 protein is CASSLAFGGGYTF. The CDR3 DNA sequence: TGTGCCAGCAGCTTAGCTTTCGGCGGTGGCTACACCTTC.

This chain links TRBV7-9 with TRBJ1-1; D is uncertain. Trimming removed 1 base from V and 0 bases from J, with 9 bases in between. The CDR3 runs to 15 residues. Germline CDR1 SEHNR, CDR2 FQNEAQ (reference sequence). The CDR3 DNA sequence: TGTGCCAGCAGCTTAGGTAGGAAACTGAACACTGAAGCTTTCTTT. It encodes CASSLGRKLNTEAFF. Full variable domain (missing parts from reference TRBV7-9 and TRBJ1-1): DTGVSQNPRHKITKRGQNVTFRCDPISEHNRLYWYRQTLGQGPEFLTYFQNEAQLEKSRLLSDRFSAERPKGSFSTLEIQRTEQGDSAMYLCASSLGRKLNTEAFFGQGTRLTVV.

The gene calls are TRBV7-2 and TRBJ2-6; D is unresolved. CDR3 length equals 13 residues. Germline V CDR1 and CDR2: SGHTA, FQGNSA. The V gene lost 5 bases and the J gene lost 2 bases, with 4 bases spanning the gap. The CDR3 DNA follows: TGTGCCAGCAGCCGTCCTGGGGCCAACGTCCTGACTTTC. Its translation: CASSRPGANVLTF.

The chain couples TRBV20-1 to TRBJ2-1; TRBD2 aligns across 7 bases. Germline V gene lookup returns CDR1 DFQATT and CDR2 SNEGSKA (reference sequence). The V gene end was trimmed by 0 bases and the J gene end by 10 bases; junction bases not matched to a gene: 3. The CDR3 covers 12 residues. The CDR3 region has the DNA TGCAGTGCTAGAGATTCGGGGGGAGAGCAGTTCTTC. Its protein product is CSARDSGGEQFF.

This clonotype was picked up many times. The chain uses TRBV7-9 and TRBJ1-1; D not resolved. The germline gives CDR1 SEHNR, CDR2 FQNEAQ (reference sequence). The V gene lost 1 base and the J gene lost 8 bases, with 11 bases spanning the gap. The CDR3 consists of 13 residues. CDR3 protein: CASSLVDIREAFF. CDR3 DNA sequence: TGTGCCAGCAGCTTAGTAGACATCCGAGAAGCTTTCTTT.

This clonotype was found many times. The J gene is TRBJ1-1, the V gene TRBV12-3 or TRBV12-4, with 7 bases aligning to TRBD1. CDR3 length: 14 residues. Unmatched junction bases numbered 9, after V lost 7 bases and J lost 4 bases. CDR3 region: CASTFRGGTTEAFF. The CDR3 DNA reads TGTGCCAGCACCTTCAGGGGGGGGACCACTGAAGCTTTCTTT.

The V gene is TRBV7-9, the J gene TRBJ1-6; a weak D match, TRBD1 (5 bases). Looked up from germline, CDR1 is SEHNR and CDR2 is FQNEAQ (reference sequence). The CDR3 is 14 residues long. The V and J ends lost 6 bases and 6 bases respectively, with 12 bases between them. The DNA of the CDR3 is TGTGCCAGCAGAAGCCAGGGCTCTAATTCACCCCTCCACTTT. As protein: CASRSQGSNSPLHF.

The rearrangement links TRBV30 to TRBJ1-2; 7 bases map to TRBD1. Germline CDR1 and CDR2: GTSNPN and SVGIG (reference sequence). With 3 bases clipped from V and 6 bases from J, the junction kept 10 bases outside the gene matches. This CDR3 contains 14 residues. Here the CDR3 reads CAWRHLQGRDGYTF. CDR3 bases: TGTGCCTGGAGACACCTACAGGGGAGGGATGGCTACACCTTC.

This clonotype was seen at least ten times. The V and J genes are TRBV20-1 and TRBJ2-6; D unclear. The CDR3 runs to 15 residues. V lost 1 base to trimming and J lost 1 base, with 8 bases between them. CDR1 DFQATT and CDR2 SNEGSKA come from the germline V gene (reference sequence). This CDR3 is CSARVSVSGANVLTF. The CDR3 DNA sequence: TGCAGTGCTAGAGTATCAGTTTCTGGGGCCAACGTCCTGACTTTC.

A few counts support this clonotype. The rearrangement joins TRBV18 to TRBJ2-1; D is uncertain. Germline loops: CDR1 KGHSH, CDR2 LQKENI. This CDR3 has 12 residues. Deletions cut 2 bases from V and 7 bases from J, with 6 bases between. The DNA for the CDR3 is TGTGCCAGCTCACCAATCTTTAATGAGCAGTTCTTC. Protein product: CASSPIFNEQFF.